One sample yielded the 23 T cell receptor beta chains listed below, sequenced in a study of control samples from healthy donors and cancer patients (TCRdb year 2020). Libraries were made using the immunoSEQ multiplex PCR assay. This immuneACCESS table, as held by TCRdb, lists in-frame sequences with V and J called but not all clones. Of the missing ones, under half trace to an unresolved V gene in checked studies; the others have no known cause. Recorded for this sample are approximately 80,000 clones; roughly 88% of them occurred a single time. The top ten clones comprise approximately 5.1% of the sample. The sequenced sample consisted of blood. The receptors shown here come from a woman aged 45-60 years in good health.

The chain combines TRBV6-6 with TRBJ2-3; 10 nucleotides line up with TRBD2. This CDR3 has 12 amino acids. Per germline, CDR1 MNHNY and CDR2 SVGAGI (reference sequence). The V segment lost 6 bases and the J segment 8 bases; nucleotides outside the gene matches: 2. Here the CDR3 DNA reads TGTGCCAGCAGACTAGCGGGGCCTACGCAGTATTTT. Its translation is CASRLAGPTQYF.

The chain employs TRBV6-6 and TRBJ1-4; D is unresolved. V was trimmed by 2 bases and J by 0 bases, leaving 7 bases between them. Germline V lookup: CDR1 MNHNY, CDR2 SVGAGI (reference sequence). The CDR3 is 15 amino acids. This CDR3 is CASSYLGATNEKLFF. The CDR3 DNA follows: TGTGCCAGCAGTTACCTTGGTGCAACTAATGAAAAACTGTTTTTT.

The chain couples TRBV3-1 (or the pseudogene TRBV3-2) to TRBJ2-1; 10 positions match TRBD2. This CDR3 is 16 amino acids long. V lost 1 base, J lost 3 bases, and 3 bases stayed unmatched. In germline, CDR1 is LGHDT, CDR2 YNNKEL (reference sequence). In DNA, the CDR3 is TGTGCCAGCAGCCAAGTAGCTAGCGGGGGCTACAATGAGCAGTTCTTC. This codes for CASSQVASGGYNEQFF.

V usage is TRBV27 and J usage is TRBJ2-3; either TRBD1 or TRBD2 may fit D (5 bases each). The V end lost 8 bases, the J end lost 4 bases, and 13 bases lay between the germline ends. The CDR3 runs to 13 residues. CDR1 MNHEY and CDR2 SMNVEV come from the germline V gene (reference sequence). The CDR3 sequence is CASRTTGPDTQYF. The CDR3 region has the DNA TGTGCCAGCCGAACCACGGGGCCAGATACGCAGTATTTT.

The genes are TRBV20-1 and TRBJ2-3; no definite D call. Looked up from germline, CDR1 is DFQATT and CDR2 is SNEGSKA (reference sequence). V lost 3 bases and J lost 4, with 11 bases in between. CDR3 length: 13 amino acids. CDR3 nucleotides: TGCAGTGCTAGTATAGGATCTTCAGATACGCAGTATTTT. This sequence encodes CSASIGSSDTQYF.

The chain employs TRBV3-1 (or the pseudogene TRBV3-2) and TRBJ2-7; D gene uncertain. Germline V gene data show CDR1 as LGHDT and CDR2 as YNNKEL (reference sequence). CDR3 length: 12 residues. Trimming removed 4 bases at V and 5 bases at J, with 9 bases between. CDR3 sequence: CASSPNGNEQYF. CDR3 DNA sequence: TGTGCCAGCAGCCCCAACGGCAACGAGCAGTACTTC.

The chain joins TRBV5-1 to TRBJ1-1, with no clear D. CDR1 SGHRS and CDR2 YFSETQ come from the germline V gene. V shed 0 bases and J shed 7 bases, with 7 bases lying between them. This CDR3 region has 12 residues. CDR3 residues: CASSLVGGEAFF. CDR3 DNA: TGCGCCAGCAGCTTGGTTGGTGGTGAAGCTTTCTTT. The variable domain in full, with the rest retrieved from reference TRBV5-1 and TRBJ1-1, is KAGVTQTPRYLIKTRGQQVTLSCSPISGHRSVSWYQQTPGQGLQFLFEYFSETQRNKGNFPGRFSGRQFSNSRSEMNVSTLELGDSALYLCASSLVGGEAFFGQGTRLTVV.

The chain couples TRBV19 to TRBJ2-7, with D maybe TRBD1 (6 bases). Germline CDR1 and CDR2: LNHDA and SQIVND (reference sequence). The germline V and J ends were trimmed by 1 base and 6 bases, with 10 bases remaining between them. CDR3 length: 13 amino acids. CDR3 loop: CASSIVSGVEQYF. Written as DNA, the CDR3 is TGTGCCAGTAGTATAGTTTCAGGGGTCGAGCAGTACTTC.

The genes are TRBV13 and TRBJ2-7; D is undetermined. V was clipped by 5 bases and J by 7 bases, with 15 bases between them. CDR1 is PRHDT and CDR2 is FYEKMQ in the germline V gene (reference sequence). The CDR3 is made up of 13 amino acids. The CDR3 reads CASSPAGLGEQYF. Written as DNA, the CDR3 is TGTGCCAGCAGCCCAGCCGGGTTGGGGGAGCAGTACTTC.

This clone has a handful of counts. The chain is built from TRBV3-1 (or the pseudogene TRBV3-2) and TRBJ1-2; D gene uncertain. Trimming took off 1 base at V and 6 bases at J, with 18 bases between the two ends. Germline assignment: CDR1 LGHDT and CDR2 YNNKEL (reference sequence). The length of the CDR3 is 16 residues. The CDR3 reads CASSQGFIPIRDGYTF. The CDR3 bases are TGTGCCAGCAGCCAAGGCTTTATCCCGATACGTGATGGCTACACCTTC.

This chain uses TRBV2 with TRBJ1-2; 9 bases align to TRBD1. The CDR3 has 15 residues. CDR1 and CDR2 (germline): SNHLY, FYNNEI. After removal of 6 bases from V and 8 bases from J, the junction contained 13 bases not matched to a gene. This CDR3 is CASSLDRGRVLGYTF. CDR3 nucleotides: TGTGCCAGCAGCCTCGACAGGGGGAGAGTTCTAGGCTACACCTTC.

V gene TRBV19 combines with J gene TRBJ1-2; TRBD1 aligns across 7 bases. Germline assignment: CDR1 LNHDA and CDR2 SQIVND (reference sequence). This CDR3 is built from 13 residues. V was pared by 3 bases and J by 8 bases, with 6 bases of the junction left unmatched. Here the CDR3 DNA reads TGTGCCAGTAGTATTAGGGGGCTTAAAGGCTACACCTTC. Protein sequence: CASSIRGLKGYTF.

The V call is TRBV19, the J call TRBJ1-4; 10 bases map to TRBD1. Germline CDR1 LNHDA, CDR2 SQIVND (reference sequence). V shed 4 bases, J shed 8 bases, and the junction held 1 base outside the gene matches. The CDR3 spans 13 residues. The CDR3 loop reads CASSKTGGEKLFF. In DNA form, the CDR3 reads TGTGCCAGTAGTAAGACAGGGGGCGAAAAACTGTTTTTT.

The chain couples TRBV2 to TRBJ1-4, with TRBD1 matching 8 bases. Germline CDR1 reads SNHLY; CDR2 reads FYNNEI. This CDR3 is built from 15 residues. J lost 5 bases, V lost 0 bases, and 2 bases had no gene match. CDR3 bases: TGTGCCAGCAGTGAAGCAGGGACAGGAAATGAAAAACTGTTTTTT. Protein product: CASSEAGTGNEKLFF.

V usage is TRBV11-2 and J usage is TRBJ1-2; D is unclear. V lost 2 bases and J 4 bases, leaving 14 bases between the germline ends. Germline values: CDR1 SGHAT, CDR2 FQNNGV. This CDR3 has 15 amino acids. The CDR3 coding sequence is TGTGCCAGCAGCTTAAGCGGCAGCGGGATCTATGGCTACACCTTC. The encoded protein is CASSLSGSGIYGYTF.

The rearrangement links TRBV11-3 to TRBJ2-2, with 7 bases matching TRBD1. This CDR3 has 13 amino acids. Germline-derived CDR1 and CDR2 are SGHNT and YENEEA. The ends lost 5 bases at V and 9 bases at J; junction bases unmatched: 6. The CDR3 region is CASSLRQGWELFF. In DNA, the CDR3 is TGTGCCAGCAGCCTCCGACAGGGTTGGGAGCTGTTTTTT. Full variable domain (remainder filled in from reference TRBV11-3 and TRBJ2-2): EAGVVQSPRYKIIEKKQPVAFWCNPISGHNTLYWYLQNLGQGPELLIRYENEEAVDDSQLPKDRFSAERLKGVDSTLKIQPAELGDSAVYLCASSLRQGWELFFGEGSRLTVL.

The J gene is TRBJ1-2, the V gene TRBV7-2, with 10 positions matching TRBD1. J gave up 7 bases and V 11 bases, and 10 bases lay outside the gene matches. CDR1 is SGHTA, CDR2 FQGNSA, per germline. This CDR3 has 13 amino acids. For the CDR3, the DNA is TGTGCCCGGGACGGGACAGGGGTGAGTGGCTACACCTTC. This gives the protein CARDGTGVSGYTF.

The CDR3 region is CASSFRQGGYTEAFF. CDR3 in DNA: TGTGCCAGCAGCTTTCGACAGGGAGGCTACACTGAAGCTTTCTTT. The rearrangement uses TRBV7-8 and TRBJ1-1; 7 nucleotides align to TRBD1. CDR1 is SGHVS and CDR2 is FQNEAQ in the germline V gene. CDR3 size: 15 residues. J gave up 3 bases and V 3 bases, and 7 bases lay outside the gene matches. The entire variable domain, with the rest obtained from reference TRBV7-8 and TRBJ1-1, is as follows: GAGVSQSPRYKVAKRGQDVALRCDPISGHVSLFWYQQALGQGPEFLTYFQNEAQLDKSGLPSDRFFAERPEGSVSTLKIQRTQQEDSAVYLCASSFRQGGYTEAFFGQGTRLTVV.

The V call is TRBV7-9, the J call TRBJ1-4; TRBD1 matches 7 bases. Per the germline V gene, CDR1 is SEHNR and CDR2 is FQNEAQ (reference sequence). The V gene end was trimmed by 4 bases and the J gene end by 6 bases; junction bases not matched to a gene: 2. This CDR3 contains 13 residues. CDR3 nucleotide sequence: TGTGCCAGCAGCTATACAGGGGATGAAAAACTGTTTTTT. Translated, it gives CASSYTGDEKLFF.

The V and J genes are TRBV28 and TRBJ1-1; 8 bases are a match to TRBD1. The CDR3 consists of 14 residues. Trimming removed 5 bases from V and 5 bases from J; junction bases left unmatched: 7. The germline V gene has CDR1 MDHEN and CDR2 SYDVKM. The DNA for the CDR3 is TGTGCCAGCAGTGGACAGGGTACGATTACTGAAGCTTTCTTT. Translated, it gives CASSGQGTITEAFF.

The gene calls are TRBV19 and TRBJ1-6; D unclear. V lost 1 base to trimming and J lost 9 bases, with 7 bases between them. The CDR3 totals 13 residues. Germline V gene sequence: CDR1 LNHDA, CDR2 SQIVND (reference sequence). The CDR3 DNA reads TGTGCCAGTAGTATAGTCGAACTTTCACCCCTCCACTTT. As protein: CASSIVELSPLHF.

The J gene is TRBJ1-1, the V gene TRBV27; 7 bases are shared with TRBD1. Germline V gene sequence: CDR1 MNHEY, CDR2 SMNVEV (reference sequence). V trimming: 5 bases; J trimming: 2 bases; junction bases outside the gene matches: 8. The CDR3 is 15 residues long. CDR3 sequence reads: CASSTLTGVNTEAFF. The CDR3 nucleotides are TGTGCCAGCAGTACACTCACAGGGGTTAACACTGAAGCTTTCTTT.

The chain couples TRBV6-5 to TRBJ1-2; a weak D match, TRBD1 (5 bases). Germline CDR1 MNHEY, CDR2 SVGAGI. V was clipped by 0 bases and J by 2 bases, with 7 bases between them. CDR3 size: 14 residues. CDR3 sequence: CASSYSAGNYGYTF. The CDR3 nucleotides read TGTGCCAGCAGTTACTCAGCAGGGAACTATGGCTACACCTTC.